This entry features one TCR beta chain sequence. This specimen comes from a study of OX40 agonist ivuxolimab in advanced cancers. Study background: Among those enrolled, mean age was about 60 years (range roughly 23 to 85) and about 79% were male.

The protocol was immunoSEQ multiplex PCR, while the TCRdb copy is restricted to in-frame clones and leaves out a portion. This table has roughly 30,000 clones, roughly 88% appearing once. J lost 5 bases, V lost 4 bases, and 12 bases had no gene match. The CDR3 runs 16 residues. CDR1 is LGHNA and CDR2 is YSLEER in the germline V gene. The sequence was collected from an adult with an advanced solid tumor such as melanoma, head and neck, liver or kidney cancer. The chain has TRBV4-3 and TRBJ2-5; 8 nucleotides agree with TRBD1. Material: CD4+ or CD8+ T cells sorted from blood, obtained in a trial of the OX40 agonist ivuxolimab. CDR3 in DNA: TGCGCCAGCAGCCCCCGGAGCAGGGGGCCCTTGGAGACCCAGTACTTC. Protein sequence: CASSPRSRGPLETQYF.